This T cell receptor beta chain was captured in a study of T cell repertoires in cytomegalovirus infection (dated by TCRdb to between 2018 and 2021). General notes on the study: Peptide stimulations targeted recently identified HLA-C-restricted CMV epitopes, whose presentation resists viral immunomodulation, together with well-studied HLA-B-restricted epitopes. Donor HLA type was relevant to the analysis, because carriage of CMV infection together with the matching HLA type was indicated by public TCR beta signatures. Results and caveats for the whole study, not just this receptor: The ex vivo response was dominated by HLA-C-restricted CMV-specific TCR beta clonotypes, and the single most frequent clonotype in two of eight donors was supplied by these HLA-C-restricted clonotypes. Carriers of CMV infection plus the relevant HLA type were discriminated by the cumulative frequency of public TCR beta family members in the study cohort and in an independent roughly 340-donor cohort.

Sequencer: Illumina HiSeq 1500. TCRdb reanalyzed the raw reads on its own, using fastp at Q25 for trimming and MiXCR for clone calling, and kept in-frame beta chains. One record per CDR3 amino acid sequence lists the most common genes and DNA. The table for this sample lists 370,000 or so distinct CDR3 sequences; just under 35% of them were counted only once. The biggest ten clones account for about 13% of the sample. The meaning of the sample's treatment or condition label: in vitro stimulation with specific CMV peptide epitopes to enrich CMV-specific T cells. As concerns this clonotype: The target of this receptor is not known. Per-base quality was not reported, and no clone a single base away is much larger than it.

From cysteine to phenylalanine, the CDR3 is 15 amino acids long. The only DNA kept is the CDR3, 45 bases in frame from the first base. The germline V gene supplies CDR1 KGHSH and CDR2 LQKENI. Germline trimming: 2 bases from V, 4 bases from J; junction bases outside gene matches: 5. The sample in question was cultured PBMCs, obtained from culture after CMV antigen stimulation. The clonotype originates from a human donor in good health (CMV status not recorded). Some clones in this sample may be carry-over from other donors' samples. The rearranged segments are TRBV18 and TRBJ1-1, and 9 bases in between align with TRBD1. The CDR3 loop reads CASSPMGQGGTEAFF. In nucleotides, the sequence is TGTGCCAGCTCACCAATGGGACAGGGTGGCACTGAAGCTTTCTTT.